A selection of T cell receptor beta chains follows, all from one sample in a study of blood T cell repertoires in COVID-19. The method was immunoSEQ multiplex PCR; TCRdb's version includes in-frame clones alone and lacks a portion of them. The profile shows some 64,000 clones, roughly three quarters of them singletons. Sequenced sample: peripheral blood. These receptors all come from a woman older than 75 with active or convalescent COVID-19. CDR3s leave out the opening cysteine and the closing phenylalanine or tryptophan. The D gene is left open where the match is weak.

NA	TRBV5-1	TRBJ1-5	ASSLATGQPQH
TRBD1	TRBV5-1	TRBJ1-3	ASSLTGGSSSGNTIY
NA	TRBV18	TRBJ1-4	ASSMDSLNEKLF
TRBD1	TRBV5-4	TRBJ2-2	ASSFAGGGGELF
TRBD1	TRBV28	TRBJ1-4	ASFGQGAQDEKLF
NA	TRBV19	TRBJ1-1	ASSTGWNTEAF
NA	TRBV10-2	TRBJ1-1	ASSDRFNRVGMNTEAF
TRBD1	TRBV6-1	TRBJ2-7	ASSAGLGQSPYEQY
TRBD2	TRBV5-1	TRBJ2-3	ASSSSRGGTDTQY
TRBD1	TRBV5-4	TRBJ1-2	ASSLQLQGARGYT
NA	TRBV6-5	TRBJ1-1	ASSRGGGNTEAF
NA	TRBV29-1	TRBJ1-1	SARRLTANTEAF
NA	TRBV7-6	TRBJ1-1	ASSSTRRGSGTEAF
TRBD1	TRBV4-2	TRBJ2-3	ASSQDSPGGTDTQY
NA	TRBV12-3/TRBV12-4	TRBJ2-7	ASSLRAGYEQY
NA	TRBV10-3	TRBJ2-5	AASGLGGETQY
NA	TRBV11-2	TRBJ2-3	ASSRGQPSTDTQY
NA	TRBV4-2	TRBJ1-2	ASSQEPGLYGYT
NA	TRBV7-6	TRBJ1-4	ASSGDSLGNEKLF
NA	TRBV10-1	TRBJ2-1	ASSSSRSYNEQF
NA	TRBV15	TRBJ1-3	ATSRDRTGTGNTIY
NA	TRBV6-5	TRBJ1-1	ASSRRDFNTEAF
TRBD1	TRBV19	TRBJ1-5	ASSTTGGHQPQH
TRBD1	TRBV27	TRBJ1-2	ASSRTGNDGYT
NA	TRBV18	TRBJ1-2	ASSPSGTVGGGYT